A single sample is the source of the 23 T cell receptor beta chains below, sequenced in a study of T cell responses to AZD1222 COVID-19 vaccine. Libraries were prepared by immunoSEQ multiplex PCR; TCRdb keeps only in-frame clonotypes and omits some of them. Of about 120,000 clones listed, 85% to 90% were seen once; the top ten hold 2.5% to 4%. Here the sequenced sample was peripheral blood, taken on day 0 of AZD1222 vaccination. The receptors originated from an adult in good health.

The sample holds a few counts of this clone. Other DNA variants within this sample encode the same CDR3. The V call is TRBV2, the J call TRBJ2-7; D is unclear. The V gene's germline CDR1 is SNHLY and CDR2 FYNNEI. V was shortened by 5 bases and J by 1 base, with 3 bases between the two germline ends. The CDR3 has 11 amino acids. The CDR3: CASSPSYEQYF. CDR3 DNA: TGTGCCAGCAGTCCTTCCTACGAGCAGTACTTC.

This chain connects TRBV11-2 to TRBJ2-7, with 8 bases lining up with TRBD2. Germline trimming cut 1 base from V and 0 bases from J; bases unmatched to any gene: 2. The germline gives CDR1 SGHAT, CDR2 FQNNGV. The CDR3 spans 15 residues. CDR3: CASSLGAGGSYEQYF. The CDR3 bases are TGTGCCAGCAGCTTAGGTGCGGGAGGCTCCTACGAGCAGTACTTC.

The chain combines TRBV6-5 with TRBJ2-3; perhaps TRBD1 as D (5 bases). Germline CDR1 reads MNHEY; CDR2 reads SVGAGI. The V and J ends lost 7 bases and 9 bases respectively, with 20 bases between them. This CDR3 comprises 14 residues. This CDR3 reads CASKKGFLGYTQYF. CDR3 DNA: TGTGCCAGCAAAAAGGGGTTTTTAGGGTACACGCAGTATTTT.

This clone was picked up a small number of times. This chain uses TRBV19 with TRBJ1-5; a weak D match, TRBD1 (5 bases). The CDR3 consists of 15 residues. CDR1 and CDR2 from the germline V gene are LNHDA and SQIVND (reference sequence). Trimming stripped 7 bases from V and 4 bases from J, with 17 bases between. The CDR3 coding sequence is TGTGCCAGTATCCGAGACAGCACTCGGAATCAGCCCCAGCATTTT. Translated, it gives CASIRDSTRNQPQHF.

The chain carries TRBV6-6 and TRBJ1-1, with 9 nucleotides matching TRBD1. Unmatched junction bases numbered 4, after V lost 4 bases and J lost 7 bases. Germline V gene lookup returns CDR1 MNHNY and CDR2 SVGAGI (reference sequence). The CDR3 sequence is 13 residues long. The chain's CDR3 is CASSSGTGSEAFF. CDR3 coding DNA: TGTGCCAGCAGTTCCGGGACAGGGAGTGAAGCTTTCTTT.

The CDR3 region is CASSLRPSGTGETQYF. CDR3 bases: TGTGCCAGCAGCTTAAGGCCCTCGGGAACGGGAGAGACCCAGTACTTC. The chain joins TRBV13 to TRBJ2-5; D might be TRBD2 (5 bases). CDR1 PRHDT and CDR2 FYEKMQ come from the germline V gene (reference sequence). Trimming took 2 bases from V and 4 from J, leaving 17 bases between them. The CDR3 runs 16 residues.

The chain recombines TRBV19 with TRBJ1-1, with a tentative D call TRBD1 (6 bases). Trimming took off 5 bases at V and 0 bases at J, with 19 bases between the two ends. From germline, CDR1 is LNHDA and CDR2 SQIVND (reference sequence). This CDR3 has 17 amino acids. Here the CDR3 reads CASSFSSSRGLNTEAFF. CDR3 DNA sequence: TGTGCCAGTAGTTTCTCCTCTTCCCGGGGGCTGAACACTGAAGCTTTCTTT.

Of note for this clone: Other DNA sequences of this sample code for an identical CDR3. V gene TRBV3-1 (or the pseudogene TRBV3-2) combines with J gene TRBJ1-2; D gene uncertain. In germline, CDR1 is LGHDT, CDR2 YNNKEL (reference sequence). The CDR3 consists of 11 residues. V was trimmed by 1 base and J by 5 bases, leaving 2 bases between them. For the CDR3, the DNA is TGTGCCAGCAGCCAAGGTTATGGCTACACCTTC. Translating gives CASSQGYGYTF.

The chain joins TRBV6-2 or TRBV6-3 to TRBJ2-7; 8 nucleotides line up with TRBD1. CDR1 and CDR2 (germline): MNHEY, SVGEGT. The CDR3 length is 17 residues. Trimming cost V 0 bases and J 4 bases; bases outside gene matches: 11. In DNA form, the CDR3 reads TGTGCCAGCAGTTACTCCCGGACAGGGCTAAAATCTTACGAGCAGTACTTC. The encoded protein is CASSYSRTGLKSYEQYF.

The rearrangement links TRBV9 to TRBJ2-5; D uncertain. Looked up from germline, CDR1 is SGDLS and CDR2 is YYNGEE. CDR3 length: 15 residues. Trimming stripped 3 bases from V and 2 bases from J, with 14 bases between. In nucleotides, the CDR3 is TGTGCCAGCAGCGCCAGAGGAGCCCTACAAGAGACCCAGTACTTC. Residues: CASSARGALQETQYF. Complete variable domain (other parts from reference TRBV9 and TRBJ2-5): DSGVTQTPKHLITATGQRVTLRCSPRSGDLSVYWYQQSLDQGLQFLIQYYNGEERAKGNILERFSAQQFPDLHSELNLSSLELGDSALYFCASSARGALQETQYFGPGTRLLVL.

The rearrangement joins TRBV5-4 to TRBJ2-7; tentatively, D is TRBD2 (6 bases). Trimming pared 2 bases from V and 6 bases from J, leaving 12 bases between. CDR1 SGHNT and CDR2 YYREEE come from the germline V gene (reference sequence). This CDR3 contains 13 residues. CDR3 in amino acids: CASSFGAGGEQYF. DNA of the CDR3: TGTGCCAGCAGCTTTGGAGCCGGGGGCGAGCAGTACTTC.

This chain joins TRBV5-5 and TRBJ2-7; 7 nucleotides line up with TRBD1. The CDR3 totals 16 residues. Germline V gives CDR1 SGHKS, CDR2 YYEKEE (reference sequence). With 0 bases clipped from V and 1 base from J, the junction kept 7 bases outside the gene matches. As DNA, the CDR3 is TGTGCCAGCAGCTTGGGCGGACAGGCTCTTTCCTACGAGCAGTACTTC. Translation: CASSLGGQALSYEQYF. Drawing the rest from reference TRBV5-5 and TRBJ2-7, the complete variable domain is DAGVTQSPTHLIKTRGQQVTLRCSPISGHKSVSWYQQVLGQGPQFIFQYYEKEERGRGNFPDRFSARQFPNYSSELNVNALLLGDSALYLCASSLGGQALSYEQYFGPGTRLTVT.

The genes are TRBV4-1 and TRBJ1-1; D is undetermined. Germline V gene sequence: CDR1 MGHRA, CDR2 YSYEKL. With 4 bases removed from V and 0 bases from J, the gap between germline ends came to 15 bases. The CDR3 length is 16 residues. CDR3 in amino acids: CASSPSVSRMNTEAFF. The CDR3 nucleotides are TGCGCCAGCAGCCCCTCTGTAAGCCGCATGAACACTGAAGCTTTCTTT.

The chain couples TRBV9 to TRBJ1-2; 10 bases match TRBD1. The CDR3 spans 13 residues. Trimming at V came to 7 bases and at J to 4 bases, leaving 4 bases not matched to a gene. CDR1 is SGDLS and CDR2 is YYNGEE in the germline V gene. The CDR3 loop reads CASGDRGTYGYTF. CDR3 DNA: TGTGCCAGCGGGGACAGGGGAACCTATGGCTACACCTTC.

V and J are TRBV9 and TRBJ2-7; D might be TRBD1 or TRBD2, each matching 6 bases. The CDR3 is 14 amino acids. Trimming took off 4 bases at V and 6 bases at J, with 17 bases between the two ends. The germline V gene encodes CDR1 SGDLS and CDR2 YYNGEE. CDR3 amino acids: CASSLSGALGEQYF. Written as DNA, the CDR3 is TGTGCCAGCAGCCTCTCGGGGGCCTTAGGCGAGCAGTACTTC.

The CDR3: CASSLDRGQVQPQHF. CDR3 nucleotides: TGTGCCAGCAGCTTGGACAGGGGGCAGGTTCAGCCCCAGCATTTT. This chain links TRBV5-4 with TRBJ1-5; TRBD1 aligns across 9 bases. V trimming: 0 bases; J trimming: 6 bases; junction bases outside the gene matches: 4. The length of the CDR3 is 15 residues. Looked up from germline, CDR1 is SGHNT and CDR2 is YYREEE (reference sequence).

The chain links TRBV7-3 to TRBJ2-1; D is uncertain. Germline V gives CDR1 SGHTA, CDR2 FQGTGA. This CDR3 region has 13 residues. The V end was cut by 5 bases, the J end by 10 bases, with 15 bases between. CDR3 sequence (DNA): TGTGCCAGCAGCCCAGGTAGCCGGTCGGAGCAGTTCTTC. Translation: CASSPGSRSEQFF.

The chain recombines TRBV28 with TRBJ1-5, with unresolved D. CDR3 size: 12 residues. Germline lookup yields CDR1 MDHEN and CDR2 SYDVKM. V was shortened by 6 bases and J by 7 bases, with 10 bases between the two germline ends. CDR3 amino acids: CASSGSGQPQHF. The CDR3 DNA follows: TGTGCCAGCAGCGGTTCCGGACAGCCCCAGCATTTT.

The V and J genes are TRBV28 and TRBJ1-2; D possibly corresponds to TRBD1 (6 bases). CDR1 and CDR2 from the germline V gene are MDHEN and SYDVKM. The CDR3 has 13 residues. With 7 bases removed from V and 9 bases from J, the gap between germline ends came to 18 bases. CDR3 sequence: CASIPGGRRSYTF. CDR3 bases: TGTGCCAGCATCCCTGGGGGCCGCCGGAGCTACACCTTC.

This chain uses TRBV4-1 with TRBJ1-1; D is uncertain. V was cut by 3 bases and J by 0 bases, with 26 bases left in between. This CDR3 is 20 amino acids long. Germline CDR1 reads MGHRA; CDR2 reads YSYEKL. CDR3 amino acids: CASSHPPVRAPARVNTEAFF. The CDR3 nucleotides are TGCGCCAGCAGCCACCCCCCCGTCCGGGCCCCGGCGCGCGTGAACACTGAAGCTTTCTTT.

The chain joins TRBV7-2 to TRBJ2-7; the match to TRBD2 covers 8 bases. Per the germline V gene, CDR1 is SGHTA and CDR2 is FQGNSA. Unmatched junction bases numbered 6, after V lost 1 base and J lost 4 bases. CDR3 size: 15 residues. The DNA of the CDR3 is TGTGCCAGCAGCTTAGGGGGTAGCGGGATATACGAGCAGTACTTC. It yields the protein CASSLGGSGIYEQYF. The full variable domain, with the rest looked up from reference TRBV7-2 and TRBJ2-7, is GAGVSQSPSNKVTEKGKDVELRCDPISGHTALYWYRQSLGQGLEFLIYFQGNSAPDKSGLPSDRFSAERTGGSVSTLTIQRTQQEDSAVYLCASSLGGSGIYEQYFGPGTRLTVT.

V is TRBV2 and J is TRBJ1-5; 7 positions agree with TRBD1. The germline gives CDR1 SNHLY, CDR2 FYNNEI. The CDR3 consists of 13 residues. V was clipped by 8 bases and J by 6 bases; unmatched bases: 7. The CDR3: CASRQGESQPQHF. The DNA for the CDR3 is TGTGCCAGCCGACAGGGAGAGAGTCAGCCCCAGCATTTT.

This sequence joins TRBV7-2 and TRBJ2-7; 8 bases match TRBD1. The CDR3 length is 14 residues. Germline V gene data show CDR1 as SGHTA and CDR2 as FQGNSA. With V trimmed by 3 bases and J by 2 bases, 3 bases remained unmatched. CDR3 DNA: TGTGCCAGCAGCTTCGGGACAGGAGCCTACGAGCAGTACTTC. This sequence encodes CASSFGTGAYEQYF. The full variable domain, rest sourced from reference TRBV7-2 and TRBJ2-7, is GAGVSQSPSNKVTEKGKDVELRCDPISGHTALYWYRQSLGQGLEFLIYFQGNSAPDKSGLPSDRFSAERTGGSVSTLTIQRTQQEDSAVYLCASSFGTGAYEQYFGPGTRLTVT.